This T cell receptor (beta chain) is drawn from a study of PD-1 blockade in mismatch repair-deficient tumors. Study information: All were previously treated, progressing patients with 12 mismatch repair-deficient cancer types.

This table comes from immunoSEQ multiplex PCR, and its TCRdb copy is limited to in-frame clones, with some not included. The sample lists about 14,000 clones; approximately 80% were seen once. The trim removed 3 bases at V and 0 bases at J, leaving 4 bases unmatched. Per the germline V gene, CDR1 is ENHRY and CDR2 is SYGVKD. CDR3 length: 16 amino acids. The TCR sequence derives from an adult with mismatch repair-deficient cancer. The J gene is TRBJ2-3, the V gene TRBV10-3; 9 nucleotides agree with TRBD2. The sample in question was PBMCs, obtained roughly 15 weeks after starting pembrolizumab. As DNA, the CDR3 is TGTGCCATCAGTGATGGGCTAGCGGGGAGCACAGATACGCAGTATTTT. Translated: CAISDGLAGSTDTQYF.